Listed below are T cell receptor beta chains from one sample, sequenced in a study of T cell responses to AZD1222 COVID-19 vaccine. TCRdb's copy holds only in-frame clones and misses some; the assay was immunoSEQ multiplex PCR. Among 95,000 or so clones listed, about nine tenths were seen once. The specimen comprised peripheral blood, sampled on day 0 of MenACWY control vaccination. The source of these receptors is an adult in good health. CDR3s include the opening cysteine and the closing phenylalanine or tryptophan. The order of the fields is J gene, V gene, CDR3 protein.

J gene: TRBJ1-5
V gene: TRBV5-1
CDR3 protein: CASSLGPSGGAGQPQHF

J gene: TRBJ1-2
V gene: TRBV5-1
CDR3 protein: CASSEGQNYGYTF

J gene: TRBJ2-7
V gene: TRBV5-1
CDR3 protein: CASSFATPYEQYF

J gene: TRBJ2-1
V gene: TRBV19
CDR3 protein: CASSRGGQGSYNEQFF

J gene: TRBJ2-3
V gene: TRBV5-1
CDR3 protein: CASSLQGAQRDTQYF

J gene: TRBJ2-6
V gene: TRBV5-5
CDR3 protein: CASSWGPGSSGANVLTF

J gene: TRBJ1-1
V gene: TRBV7-9
CDR3 protein: CASSTARAGNTEAFF

J gene: TRBJ2-3
V gene: TRBV6-5
CDR3 protein: CASSYGGVSTDTQYF

J gene: TRBJ1-4
V gene: TRBV27
CDR3 protein: CASSRDRDEKLFF

J gene: TRBJ2-5
V gene: TRBV12-2
CDR3 protein: CASRLGRGVRLETQYF

J gene: TRBJ1-2
V gene: TRBV28
CDR3 protein: CASNTQGGYTF

J gene: TRBJ2-7
V gene: TRBV18
CDR3 protein: CASSPLALYEQYF

J gene: TRBJ2-3
V gene: TRBV6-5
CDR3 protein: CASSYSSAFTDTQYF

J gene: TRBJ1-1
V gene: TRBV15
CDR3 protein: CATSRANGVDEAFF

J gene: TRBJ1-1
V gene: TRBV19
CDR3 protein: CASRFLTGSAEAFF

J gene: TRBJ2-5
V gene: TRBV5-4
CDR3 protein: CASSLVLVQETQYF

J gene: TRBJ2-6
V gene: TRBV6-5
CDR3 protein: CASSFGGDGANVLTF

J gene: TRBJ1-6
V gene: TRBV6-2/TRBV6-3
CDR3 protein: CASSSLNSPLHF

J gene: TRBJ1-5
V gene: TRBV19
CDR3 protein: CASSIEGRNQPQHF

J gene: TRBJ1-1
V gene: TRBV7-2
CDR3 protein: CASSALRTLNTEAFF

J gene: TRBJ1-2
V gene: TRBV10-3
CDR3 protein: CAISDLAGTGGAPVTF

J gene: TRBJ1-5
V gene: TRBV6-5
CDR3 protein: CASSWTGRNQPQHF

J gene: TRBJ1-1
V gene: TRBV18
CDR3 protein: CASSLVGGDTEAFF

J gene: TRBJ1-1
V gene: TRBV7-2
CDR3 protein: CASSSWDRGTEAFF

J gene: TRBJ1-5
V gene: TRBV6-2/TRBV6-3
CDR3 protein: CASSYGQGRQPQHF

J gene: TRBJ1-5
V gene: TRBV11-2
CDR3 protein: CASSSGWANRGQQPQHF

J gene: TRBJ1-1
V gene: TRBV6-5
CDR3 protein: CASSPFYMGQTVAFF

J gene: TRBJ1-4
V gene: TRBV5-6
CDR3 protein: CASSLSPPPMGEKLFF

J gene: TRBJ2-3
V gene: TRBV3-1/TRBV3-2
CDR3 protein: CASTQKGAGVGTQYF

J gene: TRBJ1-1
V gene: TRBV2
CDR3 protein: CASRGGAGGTEAFF

J gene: TRBJ1-2
V gene: TRBV14
CDR3 protein: CASSQLGAGRPYGYTF

J gene: TRBJ1-4
V gene: TRBV5-1
CDR3 protein: CASSFGQGGRAEKLFF

J gene: TRBJ1-6
V gene: TRBV2
CDR3 protein: CASVSEGKSPLYF

J gene: TRBJ2-1
V gene: TRBV7-6
CDR3 protein: CASTHYVGGANEQFF

J gene: TRBJ1-4
V gene: TRBV5-1
CDR3 protein: CASSPDIGEKLFF

J gene: TRBJ2-5
V gene: TRBV6-5
CDR3 protein: CASRKVGLETQYF

J gene: TRBJ2-2
V gene: TRBV27
CDR3 protein: CASSFSGTANTGELFF

J gene: TRBJ1-6
V gene: TRBV19
CDR3 protein: CASSRDRADSPLHF

J gene: TRBJ1-4
V gene: TRBV30
CDR3 protein: CAWSAPGVNEKLFF